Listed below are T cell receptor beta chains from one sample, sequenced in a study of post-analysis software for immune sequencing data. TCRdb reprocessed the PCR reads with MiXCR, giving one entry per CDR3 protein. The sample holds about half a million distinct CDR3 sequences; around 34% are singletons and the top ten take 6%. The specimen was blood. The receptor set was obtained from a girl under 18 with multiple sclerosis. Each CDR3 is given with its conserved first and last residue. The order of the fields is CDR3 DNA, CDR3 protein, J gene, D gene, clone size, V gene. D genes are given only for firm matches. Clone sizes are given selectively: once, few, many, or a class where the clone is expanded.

CDR3 DNA: TGTGCCAGCAGTTACTCGGGGGATTCTAACTATGGCTACACCTTC
CDR3 protein: CASSYSGDSNYGYTF
J gene: TRBJ1-2
D gene: NA
clone size: few
V gene: TRBV6-5

CDR3 DNA: TGTGCCAGCAGCAAAGATCAGACAGGGCAGAACACTGAAGCTTTCTTT
CDR3 protein: CASSKDQTGQNTEAFF
J gene: TRBJ1-1
D gene: NA
clone size: few
V gene: TRBV21-1

CDR3 DNA: TGTGCCAGCAGTTTAATCGGGACGTTTAGAGAGACCCAGTACTTC
CDR3 protein: CASSLIGTFRETQYF
J gene: TRBJ2-5
D gene: NA
clone size: NA
V gene: TRBV12-3/TRBV12-4

CDR3 DNA: TGCGCCAGCCACCCAGGCCGGGTCACCCGGGGTGAAAAACTGTTTTTT
CDR3 protein: CASHPGRVTRGEKLFF
J gene: TRBJ1-4
D gene: NA
clone size: NA
V gene: TRBV5-1

CDR3 DNA: TGTGCCAGCAGCAAGGACACCCGTCACAATGAGCAGTTCTTC
CDR3 protein: CASSKDTRHNEQFF
J gene: TRBJ2-1
D gene: NA
clone size: NA
V gene: TRBV7-8

CDR3 DNA: TGTGCCAGTGGTGGCGGGGAGCTGTTTTTT
CDR3 protein: CASGGGELFF
J gene: TRBJ2-2
D gene: NA
clone size: NA
V gene: TRBV18

CDR3 DNA: TGTGCCAGCAGACCTCCTCTTTTGACAGCTAAGTATGGCTACACCTTC
CDR3 protein: CASRPPLLTAKYGYTF
J gene: TRBJ1-2
D gene: NA
clone size: NA
V gene: TRBV6-5

CDR3 DNA: TGCAGTGCCCGCTACCCCTCTAGCCAGCAGTTCTTC
CDR3 protein: CSARYPSSQQFF
J gene: TRBJ2-1
D gene: NA
clone size: NA
V gene: TRBV20-1

CDR3 DNA: TGCAGTGCTAGAGTTTCATCGGCGGGAAATGAGCAGTTCTTC
CDR3 protein: CSARVSSAGNEQFF
J gene: TRBJ2-1
D gene: NA
clone size: many
V gene: TRBV20-1

CDR3 DNA: TGCAGCGTCCAGGGACAGGGAGTCTATGGCTACACCTTC
CDR3 protein: CSVQGQGVYGYTF
J gene: TRBJ1-2
D gene: TRBD1
clone size: NA
V gene: TRBV29-1

CDR3 DNA: TGCAGCGTTGGAGGACCCGCGCTAGAAGGGGAACTGTTTTTT
CDR3 protein: CSVGGPALEGELFF
J gene: TRBJ1-4
D gene: NA
clone size: few
V gene: TRBV29-1

CDR3 DNA: TGTGCCAGCAGCTTAGGTTTTGGTCAGCCCCAGCATTTT
CDR3 protein: CASSLGFGQPQHF
J gene: TRBJ1-5
D gene: NA
clone size: few
V gene: TRBV7-6

CDR3 DNA: TGTGCCAGCAGCTTAGTGCAGGGTGGATCACCCCTCCACTTT
CDR3 protein: CASSLVQGGSPLHF
J gene: TRBJ1-6
D gene: NA
clone size: NA
V gene: TRBV7-8

CDR3 DNA: TGTGCTAGTGGCCCCGGCCGCGGGAACTATGGCTACACCTTC
CDR3 protein: CASGPGRGNYGYTF
J gene: TRBJ1-2
D gene: NA
clone size: NA
V gene: TRBV12-5

CDR3 DNA: TGTGCCACCAGTGATACGACAGGTCTCGAGCAGTACTTC
CDR3 protein: CATSDTTGLEQYF
J gene: TRBJ2-7
D gene: NA
clone size: NA
V gene: TRBV24-1

CDR3 DNA: TGCAGTGCAAACAGGGCGGGAGGCACCGGGGAGCTGTTTTTT
CDR3 protein: CSANRAGGTGELFF
J gene: TRBJ2-2
D gene: TRBD2
clone size: NA
V gene: TRBV20-1

CDR3 DNA: TGTGCCAGCAGTGATCTCTCCGCTGAAGCTTTCTTT
CDR3 protein: CASSDLSAEAFF
J gene: TRBJ1-1
D gene: NA
clone size: NA
V gene: TRBV25-1

CDR3 DNA: TGCGCCAGCAGTGATTCGACAGGGTTGGGCAATCAGCCCCAGCATTTT
CDR3 protein: CASSDSTGLGNQPQHF
J gene: TRBJ1-5
D gene: TRBD1
clone size: NA
V gene: TRBV10-2

CDR3 DNA: TGTGCCAGCAGCCGGGACATCAATTCAGACACTGAAGCTTTCTTT
CDR3 protein: CASSRDINSDTEAFF
J gene: TRBJ1-1
D gene: NA
clone size: few
V gene: TRBV11-1

CDR3 DNA: TGTGCCAGCAGTTTATGGGGACACTATGGCTACACCTTC
CDR3 protein: CASSLWGHYGYTF
J gene: TRBJ1-2
D gene: NA
clone size: NA
V gene: TRBV12-3/TRBV12-4

CDR3 DNA: TGTGCCAGCAGTGAGCCGGGCCCGGCTAACTATGGCTACACCTTC
CDR3 protein: CASSEPGPANYGYTF
J gene: TRBJ1-2
D gene: NA
clone size: few
V gene: TRBV25-1

CDR3 DNA: TGTGCCAGCAGTCCACGGGACAACGGGAATTGGCAGTACTTC
CDR3 protein: CASSPRDNGNWQYF
J gene: TRBJ2-7
D gene: NA
clone size: few
V gene: TRBV12-3/TRBV12-4

CDR3 DNA: TGTGCCAGCGGCAGCATCGGAGACAATGAGCAGTTCTTC
CDR3 protein: CASGSIGDNEQFF
J gene: TRBJ2-1
D gene: NA
clone size: NA
V gene: TRBV28

CDR3 DNA: TGCGCCAGCAGCTCGAGGACAGGGACGATCTACGAGCAGTACTTC
CDR3 protein: CASSSRTGTIYEQYF
J gene: TRBJ2-7
D gene: TRBD1
clone size: few
V gene: TRBV5-1

CDR3 DNA: TGTGCCAGCACCCTGGGGACAGGGGTCCAAGAGACCCAGTACTTC
CDR3 protein: CASTLGTGVQETQYF
J gene: TRBJ2-5
D gene: TRBD1
clone size: many
V gene: TRBV12-3/TRBV12-4

CDR3 DNA: TGTGCCAGCAGCTTAGATTGGGCTCACACCAAGGACAGGGCTACTGAAGCTTTCTTT
CDR3 protein: CASSLDWAHTKDRATEAFF
J gene: TRBJ1-1
D gene: TRBD1
clone size: NA
V gene: TRBV7-9

CDR3 DNA: TGTGCCAGCAGTGTCGGGACTAGCCACAGTGAGCAGTTCTTC
CDR3 protein: CASSVGTSHSEQFF
J gene: TRBJ2-1
D gene: TRBD2
clone size: many
V gene: TRBV12-3/TRBV12-4

CDR3 DNA: TGTGCCAGCAGCTTAGTAGGGGGCGGTTATGGCTACACCTTC
CDR3 protein: CASSLVGGGYGYTF
J gene: TRBJ1-2
D gene: TRBD1
clone size: NA
V gene: TRBV7-9

CDR3 DNA: TGTGCCAGCAGTTACACGGATTCTAGCTCCTACAATGAGCAGTTCTTC
CDR3 protein: CASSYTDSSSYNEQFF
J gene: TRBJ2-1
D gene: NA
clone size: NA
V gene: TRBV6-5

CDR3 DNA: TGCAGTGCTAGAGATGGGACAGCCTATGGCTACACCTTC
CDR3 protein: CSARDGTAYGYTF
J gene: TRBJ1-2
D gene: TRBD1
clone size: few
V gene: TRBV20-1

CDR3 DNA: TGTGCCAGCAGCACTCGACTAGCGGGGGTGAGGGAGCAGTTCTTC
CDR3 protein: CASSTRLAGVREQFF
J gene: TRBJ2-1
D gene: TRBD2
clone size: NA
V gene: TRBV7-8

CDR3 DNA: TGTGCCAGCAGTCTCAACCCCTCCGCTTCCCCGTGGACCCAGTACTTC
CDR3 protein: CASSLNPSASPWTQYF
J gene: TRBJ2-5
D gene: NA
clone size: few
V gene: TRBV3-1

CDR3 DNA: TGTGCCAGCAGTTACGAGGACAGTCCCTACGAGCAGTACTTC
CDR3 protein: CASSYEDSPYEQYF
J gene: TRBJ2-7
D gene: NA
clone size: NA
V gene: TRBV6-6

CDR3 DNA: TGTGCCAGCAGCCGGACAGAGGGGATGTACCAAGAGACCCAGTACTTC
CDR3 protein: CASSRTEGMYQETQYF
J gene: TRBJ2-5
D gene: NA
clone size: few
V gene: TRBV7-2

CDR3 DNA: TGCGCCGGCAGCTTGAGGAGCACTGAAGCTTTCTTT
CDR3 protein: CAGSLRSTEAFF
J gene: TRBJ1-1
D gene: NA
clone size: NA
V gene: TRBV5-1

CDR3 DNA: TGCGCCAGCAGCCAGTCCAGGGGCTACACCTTC
CDR3 protein: CASSQSRGYTF
J gene: TRBJ1-2
D gene: NA
clone size: NA
V gene: TRBV3-1

CDR3 DNA: TGCAGTGCATCGTTAATAGGACAGGGGGCTTTCCCCATCTATGGCTACACCTTC
CDR3 protein: CSASLIGQGAFPIYGYTF
J gene: TRBJ1-2
D gene: TRBD1
clone size: NA
V gene: TRBV20-1

CDR3 DNA: TGTGCCACAGCAGGGGCTGGGGCCAACGTCCTGACTTTC
CDR3 protein: CATAGAGANVLTF
J gene: TRBJ2-6
D gene: NA
clone size: NA
V gene: TRBV12-3/TRBV12-4

CDR3 DNA: TGCAGTGCTAGAGATGAGGTCAGAAACATTCAGTACTTC
CDR3 protein: CSARDEVRNIQYF
J gene: TRBJ2-4
D gene: NA
clone size: NA
V gene: TRBV20-1

CDR3 DNA: TGTGCCAGCAGCTTAGGCCCCATGGGCACAGATACGCAGTATTTT
CDR3 protein: CASSLGPMGTDTQYF
J gene: TRBJ2-3
D gene: NA
clone size: few
V gene: TRBV7-9

CDR3 DNA: TGCGCCAGCAGCTTATCCCTCGTTAAGGATACGCAGTATTTT
CDR3 protein: CASSLSLVKDTQYF
J gene: TRBJ2-3
D gene: NA
clone size: few
V gene: TRBV5-1

CDR3 DNA: TGTGCCACCCGGGAGGGGACGAACGTTGAGCAGTTCTTC
CDR3 protein: CATREGTNVEQFF
J gene: TRBJ2-1
D gene: TRBD2
clone size: few
V gene: TRBV10-3

CDR3 DNA: TGTGCCAGCAGCTTAGCGCCCGGGACAGGGGGAAACGAGCAGTACTTC
CDR3 protein: CASSLAPGTGGNEQYF
J gene: TRBJ2-7
D gene: TRBD1
clone size: NA
V gene: TRBV7-2

CDR3 DNA: TGTGCCAGCAGCCGTCCGGGACAGGGAGGAGGTGAAGCTTTCTTT
CDR3 protein: CASSRPGQGGGEAFF
J gene: TRBJ1-1
D gene: TRBD1
clone size: NA
V gene: TRBV6-5

CDR3 DNA: TGTGCCACCAGTGACCCGAGCGGGGACTCCTACGAGCAGTACTTC
CDR3 protein: CATSDPSGDSYEQYF
J gene: TRBJ2-7
D gene: TRBD2
clone size: few
V gene: TRBV24-1

CDR3 DNA: TGTGCCAGCAGCAGGACTAGCGGGGGAGTAAGGGGCCACACTTACGAGCAGTACTTC
CDR3 protein: CASSRTSGGVRGHTYEQYF
J gene: TRBJ2-7
D gene: TRBD2
clone size: NA
V gene: TRBV27

CDR3 DNA: TGTGCCAGCAGCAACGAACAGGGACTAGATGAAAAACTGTTTTTT
CDR3 protein: CASSNEQGLDEKLFF
J gene: TRBJ1-4
D gene: NA
clone size: NA
V gene: TRBV21-1

CDR3 DNA: TGCGCCAGCAGCTTGGAGTTTAGCGGATACGAGCAGTACTTC
CDR3 protein: CASSLEFSGYEQYF
J gene: TRBJ2-7
D gene: NA
clone size: many
V gene: TRBV5-1

CDR3 DNA: TGTGCCAGCAGCTTAGCGGTCATTCGAGGAAAGGGGGCAGATACGCAGTATTTT
CDR3 protein: CASSLAVIRGKGADTQYF
J gene: TRBJ2-3
D gene: NA
clone size: few
V gene: TRBV7-8

CDR3 DNA: TGTGCCAGCAGCCAAGGGTTTGTGGGCAGCGGGGCCGCTGGGGCCAACGTCCTGACTTTC
CDR3 protein: CASSQGFVGSGAAGANVLTF
J gene: TRBJ2-6
D gene: TRBD2
clone size: NA
V gene: TRBV3-1

CDR3 DNA: TGCGCCAGCGCGAGGCAGGGTGGGTACGAGCAGTACTTC
CDR3 protein: CASARQGGYEQYF
J gene: TRBJ2-7
D gene: NA
clone size: NA
V gene: TRBV5-1

CDR3 DNA: TGCAGTGCTAGACGGACATCTTCTTACAATGAGCAGTTCTTC
CDR3 protein: CSARRTSSYNEQFF
J gene: TRBJ2-1
D gene: NA
clone size: many
V gene: TRBV20-1

CDR3 DNA: TGTGCCAGCAGCCAAGAAGCCGGGGGCGCCGCCAAAAACATTCAGTACTTC
CDR3 protein: CASSQEAGGAAKNIQYF
J gene: TRBJ2-4
D gene: NA
clone size: few
V gene: TRBV3-1

CDR3 DNA: TGTGTCAGCAGCCGATTAGGACGGTGGAGCTCCTACGAGCAGTACTTC
CDR3 protein: CVSSRLGRWSSYEQYF
J gene: TRBJ2-7
D gene: NA
clone size: NA
V gene: TRBV14

CDR3 DNA: TGTGCCAGCAGTCCGACGGGGGGACCCGGGGAGCTGTTTTTT
CDR3 protein: CASSPTGGPGELFF
J gene: TRBJ2-2
D gene: TRBD2
clone size: NA
V gene: TRBV12-3/TRBV12-4

CDR3 DNA: TGTGCCAGCAGCTCCCCCTCGGGCCGGTTAGCCAAAAACATTCAGTACTTC
CDR3 protein: CASSSPSGRLAKNIQYF
J gene: TRBJ2-4
D gene: NA
clone size: NA
V gene: TRBV7-3

CDR3 DNA: TGCGCCAGCAGCTTGGACGTGAACACCGGGGAGCTGTTTTTT
CDR3 protein: CASSLDVNTGELFF
J gene: TRBJ2-2
D gene: NA
clone size: NA
V gene: TRBV5-1

CDR3 DNA: TGTGCCAGCAGCCAAGTGGACGCGAGCTCTGGAAACACCATATATTTT
CDR3 protein: CASSQVDASSGNTIYF
J gene: TRBJ1-3
D gene: NA
clone size: few
V gene: TRBV4-2

CDR3 DNA: TGCAGCGTTGAAGATCGCGGCGACACTGAAGCTTTCTTT
CDR3 protein: CSVEDRGDTEAFF
J gene: TRBJ1-1
D gene: NA
clone size: NA
V gene: TRBV29-1

CDR3 DNA: TGCAGTGCTATATGGTCGACAGATACGCAGTATTTT
CDR3 protein: CSAIWSTDTQYF
J gene: TRBJ2-3
D gene: NA
clone size: few
V gene: TRBV20-1